One T cell receptor (beta chain) is described in this entry. Its antigen is still unknown. An end of the junction does not agree with germline; a read error may underlie this. Germline V CDR1 and CDR2: SGHDN, FVKESK. The CDR3 extends over 13 amino acids. This sample is drawn from a study of cytomegalovirus exposure and HLA in healthy donors. The overall study: A prior analysis found about 120 million unique TCR beta sequences from around 200 million T cells.

Notes on the study in general: The study listed 164 cytomegalovirus-associated TCR beta chains. Later analysis identified a missense DCLRE1C variant that was linked to TCR beta V- and J-gene trimming. Both high specificity and high sensitivity reportedly marked the classifier's diagnosis of cytomegalovirus status.

The PCR employed 60 Vbeta primers together with 13 Jbeta primers. The protocol was immunoSEQ multiplex PCR, while the TCRdb copy is restricted to in-frame clones and leaves out a portion. The sample records 200,000 to 250,000 clones, 85% to 90% being singletons. The sequence came from a woman aged 18-35 years in good health and CMV-seronegative. The sequencing sample was made of PBMCs. The gene calls are TRBV14 and TRBJ1-2, with D hard to call. For the CDR3, the DNA is TGTGCCAGCAGCCAATTGGACTCGGAGCTCCCTGATTTC. Translation: CASSQLDSELPDF. The whole variable domain, filled in from reference TRBV14 and TRBJ1-2, reads EAGVTQFPSHSVIEKGQTVTLRCDPISGHDNLYWYRRVMGKEIKFLLHFVKESKQDESGMPNNRFLAERTGGTYSTLKVQPAELEDSGVYFCASSQLDSELPDFGSGTRLTVV.